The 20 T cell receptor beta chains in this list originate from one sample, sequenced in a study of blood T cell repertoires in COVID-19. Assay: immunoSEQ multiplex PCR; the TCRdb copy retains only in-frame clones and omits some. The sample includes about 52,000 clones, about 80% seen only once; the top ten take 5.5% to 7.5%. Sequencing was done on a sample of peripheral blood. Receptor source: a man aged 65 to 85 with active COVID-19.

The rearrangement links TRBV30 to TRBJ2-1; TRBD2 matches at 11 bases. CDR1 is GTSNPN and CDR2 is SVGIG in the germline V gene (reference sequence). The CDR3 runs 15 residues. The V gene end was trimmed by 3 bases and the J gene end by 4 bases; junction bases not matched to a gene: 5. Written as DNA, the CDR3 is TGTGCCTGGAGCCTGACTAGCGGGGTATACAATGAGCAGTTCTTC. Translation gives CAWSLTSGVYNEQFF.

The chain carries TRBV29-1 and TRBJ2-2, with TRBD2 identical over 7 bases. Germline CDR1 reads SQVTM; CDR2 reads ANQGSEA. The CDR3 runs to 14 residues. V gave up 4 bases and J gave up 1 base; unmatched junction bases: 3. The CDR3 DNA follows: TGCAGCGTTGGTCGCGGGGGGAACACCGGGGAGCTGTTTTTT. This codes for CSVGRGGNTGELFF.

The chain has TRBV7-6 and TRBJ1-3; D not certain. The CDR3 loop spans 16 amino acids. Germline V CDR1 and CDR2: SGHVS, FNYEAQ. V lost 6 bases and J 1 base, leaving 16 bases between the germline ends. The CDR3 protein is CASSLTFQASGNTIYF. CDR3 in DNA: TGTGCCAGCAGTCTTACCTTCCAGGCTTCTGGAAACACCATATATTTT.

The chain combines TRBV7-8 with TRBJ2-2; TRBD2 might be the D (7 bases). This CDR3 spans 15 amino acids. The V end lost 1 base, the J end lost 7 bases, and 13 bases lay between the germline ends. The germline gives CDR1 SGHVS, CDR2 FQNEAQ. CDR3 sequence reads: CASSLVGGAIGELFF. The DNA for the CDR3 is TGTGCCAGCAGCTTAGTTGGGGGGGCAATCGGGGAGCTGTTTTTT.

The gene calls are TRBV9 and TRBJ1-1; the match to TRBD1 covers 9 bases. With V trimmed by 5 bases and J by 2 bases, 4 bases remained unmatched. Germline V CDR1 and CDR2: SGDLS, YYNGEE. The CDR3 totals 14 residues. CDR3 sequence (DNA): TGTGCCAGCAGTCGGGACAGGGTAAACACTGAAGCTTTCTTT. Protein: CASSRDRVNTEAFF.

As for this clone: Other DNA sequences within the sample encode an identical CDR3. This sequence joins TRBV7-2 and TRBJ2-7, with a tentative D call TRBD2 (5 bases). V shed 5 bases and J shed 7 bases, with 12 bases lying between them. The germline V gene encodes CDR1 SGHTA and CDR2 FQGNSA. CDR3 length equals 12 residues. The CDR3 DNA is TGTGCCAGCAGCCAAAGACGGGGTGAGCAGTACTTC. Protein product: CASSQRRGEQYF.

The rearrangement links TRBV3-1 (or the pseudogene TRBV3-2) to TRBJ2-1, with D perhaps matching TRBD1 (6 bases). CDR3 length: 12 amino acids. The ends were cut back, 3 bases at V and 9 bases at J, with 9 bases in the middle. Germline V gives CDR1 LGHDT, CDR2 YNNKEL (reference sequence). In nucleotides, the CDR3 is TGTGCCAGCAGCCAGGGGGCGGGTGAGCAGTTCTTC. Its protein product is CASSQGAGEQFF.

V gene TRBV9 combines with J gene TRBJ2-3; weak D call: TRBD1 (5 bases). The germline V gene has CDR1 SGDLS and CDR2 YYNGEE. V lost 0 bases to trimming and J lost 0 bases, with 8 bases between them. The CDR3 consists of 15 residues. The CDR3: CASSVAGSSTDTQYF. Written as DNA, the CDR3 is TGTGCCAGCAGCGTAGCAGGGTCTAGCACAGATACGCAGTATTTT.

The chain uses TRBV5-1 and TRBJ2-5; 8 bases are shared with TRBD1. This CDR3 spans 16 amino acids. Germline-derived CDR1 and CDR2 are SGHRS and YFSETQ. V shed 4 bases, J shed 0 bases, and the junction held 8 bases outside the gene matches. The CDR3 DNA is TGCGCCAGCAGCCCCTCGGACAGGGTTTACCAAGAGACCCAGTACTTC. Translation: CASSPSDRVYQETQYF. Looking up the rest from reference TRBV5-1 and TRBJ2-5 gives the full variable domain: KAGVTQTPRYLIKTRGQQVTLSCSPISGHRSVSWYQQTPGQGLQFLFEYFSETQRNKGNFPGRFSGRQFSNSRSEMNVSTLELGDSALYLCASSPSDRVYQETQYFGPGTRLLVL.

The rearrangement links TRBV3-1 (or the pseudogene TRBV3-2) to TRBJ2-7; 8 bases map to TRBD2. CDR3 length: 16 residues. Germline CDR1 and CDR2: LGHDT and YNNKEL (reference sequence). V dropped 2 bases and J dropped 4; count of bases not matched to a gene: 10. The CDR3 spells CASSQPKGGGSYEQYF. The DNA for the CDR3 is TGTGCCAGCAGCCAACCTAAGGGCGGGGGGAGTTACGAGCAGTACTTC.

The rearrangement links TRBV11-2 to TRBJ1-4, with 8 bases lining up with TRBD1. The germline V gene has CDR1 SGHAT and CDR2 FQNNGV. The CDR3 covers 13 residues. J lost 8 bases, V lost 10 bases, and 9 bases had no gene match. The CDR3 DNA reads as TGTGCCACATCACAGGGGGTTGGGGAAAAACTGTTTTTT. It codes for CATSQGVGEKLFF.

The CDR3 loop reads CASSPYRDGTEKLFF. The CDR3 DNA sequence: TGCGCCAGCAGCCCATACAGGGACGGGACGGAAAAACTGTTTTTT. V and J are TRBV4-1 and TRBJ1-4; D may be TRBD1 (6 bases). CDR1 and CDR2 from the germline V gene are MGHRA and YSYEKL. This CDR3 is 15 amino acids long. Deletions cut 4 bases from V and 8 bases from J, with 17 bases between.

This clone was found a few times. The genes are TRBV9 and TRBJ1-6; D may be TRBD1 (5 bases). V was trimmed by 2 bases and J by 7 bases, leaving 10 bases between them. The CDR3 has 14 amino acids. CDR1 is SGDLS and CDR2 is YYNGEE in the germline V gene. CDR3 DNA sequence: TGTGCCAGCAGCGTGGGACGGGAGAATTCACCCCTCCACTTT. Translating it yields CASSVGRENSPLHF. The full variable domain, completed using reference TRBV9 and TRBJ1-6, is DSGVTQTPKHLITATGQRVTLRCSPRSGDLSVYWYQQSLDQGLQFLIQYYNGEERAKGNILERFSAQQFPDLHSELNLSSLELGDSALYFCASSVGRENSPLHFGNGTRLTVT.

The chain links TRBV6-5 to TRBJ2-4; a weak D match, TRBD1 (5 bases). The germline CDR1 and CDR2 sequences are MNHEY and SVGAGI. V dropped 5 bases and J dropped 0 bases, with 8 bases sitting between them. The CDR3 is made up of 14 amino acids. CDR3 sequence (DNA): TGTGCCAGCAGTAAGACAGTAGCCAAAAACATTCAGTACTTC. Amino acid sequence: CASSKTVAKNIQYF.

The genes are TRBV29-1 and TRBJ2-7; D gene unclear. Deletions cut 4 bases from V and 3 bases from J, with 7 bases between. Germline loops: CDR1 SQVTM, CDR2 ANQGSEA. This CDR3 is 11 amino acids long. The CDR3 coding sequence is TGCAGCGTTGGAGACCACTACGAGCAGTACTTC. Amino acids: CSVGDHYEQYF.

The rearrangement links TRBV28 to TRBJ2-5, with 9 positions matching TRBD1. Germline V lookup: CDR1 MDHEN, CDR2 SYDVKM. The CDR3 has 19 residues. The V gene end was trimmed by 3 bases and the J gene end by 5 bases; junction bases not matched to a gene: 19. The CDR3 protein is CASSFPGQGRGSRRETQYF. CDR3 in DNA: TGTGCCAGCAGTTTCCCGGGACAGGGACGGGGATCCCGGAGGGAGACCCAGTACTTC.

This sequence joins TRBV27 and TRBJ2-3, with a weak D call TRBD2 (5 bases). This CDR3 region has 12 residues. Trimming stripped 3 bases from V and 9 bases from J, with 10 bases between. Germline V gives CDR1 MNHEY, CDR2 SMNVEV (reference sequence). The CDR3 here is CASSFEGDTQYF. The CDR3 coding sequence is TGTGCCAGCAGTTTCGAGGGCGACACGCAGTATTTT.

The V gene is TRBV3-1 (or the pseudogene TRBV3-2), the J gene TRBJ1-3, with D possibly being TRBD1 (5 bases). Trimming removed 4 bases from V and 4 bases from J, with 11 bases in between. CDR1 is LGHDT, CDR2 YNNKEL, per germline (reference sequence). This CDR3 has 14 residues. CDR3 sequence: CASSLQGYGNTIYF. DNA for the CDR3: TGTGCCAGCAGCCTGCAGGGTTACGGAAACACCATATATTTT.

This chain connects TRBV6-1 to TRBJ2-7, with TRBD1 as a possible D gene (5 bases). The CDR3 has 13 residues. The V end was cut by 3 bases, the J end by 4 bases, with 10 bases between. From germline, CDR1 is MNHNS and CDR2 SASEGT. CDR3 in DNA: TGTGCCAGCAGTGATGTCAGGGTGTACGAGCAGTACTTC. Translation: CASSDVRVYEQYF.

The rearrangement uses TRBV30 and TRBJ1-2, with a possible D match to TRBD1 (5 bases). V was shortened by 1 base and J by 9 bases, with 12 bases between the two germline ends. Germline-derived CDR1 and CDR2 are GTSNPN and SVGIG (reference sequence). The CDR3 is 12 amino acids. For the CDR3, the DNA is TGTGCCTGGAGTGGGGGGAGGATAAGCTACACCTTC. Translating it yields CAWSGGRISYTF.